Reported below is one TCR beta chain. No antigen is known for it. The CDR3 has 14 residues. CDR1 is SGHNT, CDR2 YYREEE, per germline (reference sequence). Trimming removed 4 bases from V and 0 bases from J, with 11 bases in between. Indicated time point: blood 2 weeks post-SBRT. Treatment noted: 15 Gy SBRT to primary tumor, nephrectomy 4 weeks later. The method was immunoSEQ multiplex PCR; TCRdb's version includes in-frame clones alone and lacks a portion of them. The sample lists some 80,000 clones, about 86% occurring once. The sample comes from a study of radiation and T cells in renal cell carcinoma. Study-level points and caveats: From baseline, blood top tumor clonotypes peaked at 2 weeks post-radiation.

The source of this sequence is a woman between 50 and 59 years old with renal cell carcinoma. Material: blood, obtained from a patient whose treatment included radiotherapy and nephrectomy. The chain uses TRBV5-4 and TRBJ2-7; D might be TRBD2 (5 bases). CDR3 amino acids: CASSRTAASYEQYF. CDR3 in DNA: TGTGCCAGCAGCCGGACTGCCGCCTCCTACGAGCAGTACTTC. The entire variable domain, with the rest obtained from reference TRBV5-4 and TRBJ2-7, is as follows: ETGVTQSPTHLIKTRGQQVTLRCSSQSGHNTVSWYQQALGQGPQFIFQYYREEENGRGNFPPRFSGLQFPNYSSELNVNALELDDSALYLCASSRTAASYEQYFGPGTRLTVT.